This T cell receptor (beta chain) came from a study of beta chain features in type 1 diabetes. This clone has more than one count but fewer than ten. Its antigen is not identified. Notes on the study in general: TCRB CDR3s from Type 1 diabetes patients were moderately but significantly shorter in all four CD4+ subsets.

As every portion of the isolated RNA was reverse transcribed, the sequencing read expressed TCRB transcripts. Only in-frame clones appear in the TCRdb table, and some are missing; sequencing was by immunoSEQ multiplex PCR. The repertoire consists of hundreds of thousands of clones, with around 15% occurring once and the leading ten covering 0.035% to 0.045%. This sequence originates from a young man with type 1 diabetes. Material: naive CD4+ T cells from blood.

The CDR3 region is CASSPPTEETQYF. The CDR3 DNA is TGTGCCAGCTCACCACCGACAGAAGAGACCCAGTACTTC. The chain carries TRBV18 and TRBJ2-5; TRBD1 might be the D (5 bases). Trimming took off 0 bases at V and 3 bases at J, with 5 bases between the two ends. The CDR3 spans 13 residues. Germline V gene lookup returns CDR1 KGHSH and CDR2 LQKENI.